The rows below give T cell receptor beta chains drawn from one sample of a study of blood T cell repertoires in COVID-19. This table comes from immunoSEQ multiplex PCR, and its TCRdb copy is limited to in-frame clones, with some not included. Of 60,000 to 75,000 clones listed, approximately 91% are singletons. Sequencing used peripheral blood. Receptor source: a human donor in a cohort sampled during active COVID-19. Each CDR3 is given with its conserved first and last residue. A D gene is named only where the DNA matches it firmly. For some rows the clone size is stated as once, few or many, or as a class when expanded; others skip it.

V: TRBV27; J: TRBJ2-7; D: .; size: .; CDR3: CASSRGNAAYEQYF; DNA: TGTGCCAGCAGCCGGGGGAACGCCGCCTACGAGCAGTACTTC
V: TRBV7-2; J: TRBJ1-3; D: TRBD1; size: .; CDR3: CASSPGGFGNTIYF; DNA: TGTGCCAGCAGCCCAGGGGGCTTTGGAAACACCATATATTTT
V: TRBV15; J: TRBJ1-5; D: .; size: once; CDR3: CATSRDLAEPQHF; DNA: TGTGCCACCAGCAGAGATCTTGCGGAGCCCCAGCATTTT
V: TRBV6-5; J: TRBJ2-1; D: .; size: once; CDR3: CASSYTNGVYNEQFF; DNA: TGTGCCAGCAGTTACACTAACGGGGTTTACAATGAGCAGTTCTTC
V: TRBV25-1; J: TRBJ1-1; D: .; size: .; CDR3: CASSDQDSYTEAFF; DNA: TGTGCCAGCAGTGACCAAGACAGTTACACTGAAGCTTTCTTT
V: TRBV24-1; J: TRBJ2-5; D: .; size: .; CDR3: CATSDSDFQETQYF; DNA: TGTGCCACCAGTGATTCGGACTTCCAAGAGACCCAGTACTTC
V: TRBV5-1; J: TRBJ1-2; D: .; size: .; CDR3: CASSLATGEGGYTF; DNA: TGCGCCAGCAGCTTGGCGACGGGGGAGGGAGGCTACACCTTC
V: TRBV6-2/TRBV6-3; J: TRBJ2-1; D: TRBD1; size: .; CDR3: CASSPAKAGGFNEQFF; DNA: TGTGCCAGCAGTCCGGCAAAGGCAGGGGGATTCAATGAGCAGTTCTTC
V: TRBV7-6; J: TRBJ2-7; D: .; size: .; CDR3: CASSLSRPYEQYF; DNA: TGTGCCAGCAGCTTAAGCCGCCCCTACGAGCAGTACTTC
V: TRBV6-6; J: TRBJ1-4; D: .; size: .; CDR3: CASSYSGGGGEKLFF; DNA: TGTGCCAGCAGTTACTCTGGGGGAGGGGGTGAAAAACTGTTTTTT
V: TRBV18; J: TRBJ2-2; D: TRBD1; size: .; CDR3: CASSPTGQGVTGELFF; DNA: TGTGCCAGCTCACCAACGGGACAGGGCGTAACCGGGGAGCTGTTTTTT
V: TRBV3-1/TRBV3-2; J: TRBJ1-5; D: TRBD1; size: few; CDR3: CASSQSDRGNNQPQHF; DNA: TGTGCCAGCAGCCAATCGGACAGGGGCAACAATCAGCCCCAGCATTTT
V: TRBV11-2; J: TRBJ2-3; D: TRBD1; size: .; CDR3: CASGQGAHSTDTQYF; DNA: TGTGCCAGTGGACAGGGGGCCCATAGCACAGATACGCAGTATTTT
V: TRBV9; J: TRBJ2-2; D: .; size: .; CDR3: CASSVRVPAPTGELFF; DNA: TGTGCCAGCAGCGTACGGGTCCCGGCGCCCACCGGGGAGCTGTTTTTT
V: TRBV27; J: TRBJ2-7; D: .; size: few; CDR3: CASSFTGAGYEQYF; DNA: TGTGCCAGCAGTTTTACAGGGGCGGGATACGAGCAGTACTTC
V: TRBV5-1; J: TRBJ2-5; D: .; size: once; CDR3: CASSLTEQETQYF; DNA: TGCGCCAGCAGCTTGACAGAACAAGAGACCCAGTACTTC
V: TRBV2; J: TRBJ2-7; D: TRBD1; size: once; CDR3: CASSEILSGQDEQYF; DNA: TGTGCCAGCAGTGAAATCCTTTCAGGACAGGACGAGCAGTACTTC
V: TRBV25-1; J: TRBJ1-5; D: .; size: .; CDR3: CASSESGGVSWQPQHF; DNA: TGTGCCAGCAGTGAGTCGGGGGGGGTTTCGTGGCAGCCCCAGCATTTT
V: TRBV7-2; J: TRBJ1-1; D: TRBD1; size: .; CDR3: CASSLVQGAGEAFF; DNA: TGTGCCAGCAGCTTAGTACAGGGGGCGGGCGAAGCTTTCTTT
V: TRBV6-2/TRBV6-3; J: TRBJ2-1; D: .; size: .; CDR3: CASSGGGLQGSSYNEQFF; DNA: TGTGCCAGCAGTGGAGGGGGCCTACAGGGAAGTTCCTACAATGAGCAGTTCTTC
V: TRBV28; J: TRBJ2-1; D: .; size: .; CDR3: CASSFFSGAYNEQFF; DNA: TGTGCCAGCAGTTTTTTTAGCGGAGCCTACAATGAGCAGTTCTTC
V: TRBV25-1; J: TRBJ2-5; D: .; size: .; CDR3: CAYGNLEAQYF; DNA: TGTGCGTACGGGAATTTAGAGGCCCAGTACTTC
V: TRBV27; J: TRBJ2-7; D: .; size: .; CDR3: CASSYKPGAFYEQYF; DNA: TGTGCCAGCAGTTATAAACCAGGGGCGTTTTACGAGCAGTACTTC
V: TRBV11-2; J: TRBJ2-3; D: .; size: .; CDR3: CASSSRAPGDTQYF; DNA: TGTGCCAGCAGCTCGCGGGCGCCGGGAGATACGCAGTATTTT
V: TRBV3-1/TRBV3-2; J: TRBJ1-4; D: .; size: .; CDR3: CASNRGLNEKLFF; DNA: TGTGCCAGCAACCGAGGATTGAATGAAAAACTGTTTTTT
V: TRBV5-1; J: TRBJ2-7; D: TRBD2; size: .; CDR3: CASSPGGGQTYEQYF; DNA: TGCGCCAGCAGCCCGGGGGGGGGACAAACCTACGAGCAGTACTTC
V: TRBV18; J: TRBJ2-2; D: TRBD2; size: .; CDR3: CASSLTSGRDTGELFF; DNA: TGTGCCAGCTCACTCACTAGCGGGAGGGACACCGGGGAGCTGTTTTTT
V: TRBV7-3; J: TRBJ2-1; D: .; size: .; CDR3: CASSYSSGNEQFF; DNA: TGTGCCAGCAGCTATTCCAGCGGCAATGAGCAGTTCTTC
V: TRBV27; J: TRBJ1-2; D: .; size: .; CDR3: CASSPFGYSLGQSLGSDYGYTF; DNA: TGTGCCAGCAGTCCCTTCGGATATTCCTTGGGTCAGTCCCTCGGGTCTGACTATGGCTACACCTTC
V: TRBV7-9; J: TRBJ2-7; D: TRBD1; size: .; CDR3: CASSPGTGGSYEQYF; DNA: TGTGCCAGCAGTCCCGGGACAGGGGGCTCTTACGAGCAGTACTTC
V: TRBV28; J: TRBJ2-1; D: .; size: .; CDR3: CASTFGVSAYNEQFF; DNA: TGTGCCAGCACCTTCGGAGTCAGCGCTTACAATGAGCAGTTCTTC
V: TRBV27; J: TRBJ2-1; D: TRBD2; size: .; CDR3: CASSPLADSYNEQFF; DNA: TGTGCCAGCAGTCCACTAGCGGACTCCTACAATGAGCAGTTCTTC
V: TRBV9; J: TRBJ2-3; D: TRBD2; size: .; CDR3: CASSVEGGRLTDTQYF; DNA: TGTGCCAGCAGCGTAGAAGGCGGGAGATTGACAGATACGCAGTATTTT
V: TRBV7-9; J: TRBJ2-3; D: TRBD1; size: .; CDR3: CASSLVTGGGSDTQYF; DNA: TGTGCCAGCAGCTTAGTCACAGGGGGCGGGTCAGATACGCAGTATTTT
V: TRBV28; J: TRBJ2-1; D: TRBD2; size: .; CDR3: CASSISGSFDEQFF; DNA: TGTGCCAGCAGTATTAGCGGGAGTTTCGATGAGCAGTTCTTC
V: TRBV3-1/TRBV3-2; J: TRBJ2-1; D: .; size: .; CDR3: CASSHTGVNYNEQFF; DNA: TGTGCCAGCAGCCATACGGGAGTCAACTACAATGAGCAGTTCTTC
V: TRBV11-2; J: TRBJ2-1; D: .; size: .; CDR3: CASSLGLANEQFF; DNA: TGTGCCAGCAGCTTAGGGCTAGCAAATGAGCAGTTCTTC
V: TRBV7-9; J: TRBJ2-7; D: .; size: .; CDR3: CASSFHDGYEQYF; DNA: TGTGCCAGCAGCTTCCACGACGGGTACGAGCAGTACTTC
V: TRBV7-3; J: TRBJ2-7; D: TRBD1; size: .; CDR3: CASSPTGGRYEQYF; DNA: TGTGCCAGCAGCCCAACAGGGGGCCGATACGAGCAGTACTTC
V: TRBV28; J: TRBJ1-1; D: .; size: .; CDR3: CASSQTITLQSRNTEAFF; DNA: TGTGCCAGCAGTCAGACGATCACCCTACAGTCAAGGAACACTGAAGCTTTCTTT
V: TRBV5-4; J: TRBJ1-1; D: TRBD1; size: few; CDR3: CASSVVGTGHGAFF; DNA: TGTGCCAGCAGCGTGGTTGGGACAGGTCACGGAGCTTTCTTT
V: TRBV28; J: TRBJ2-6; D: .; size: .; CDR3: CASSRESRSSSGANVLTF; DNA: TGTGCCAGCAGTCGTGAGAGCCGAAGTAGCTCTGGGGCCAACGTCCTGACTTTC
V: TRBV12-5; J: TRBJ2-1; D: TRBD2; size: .; CDR3: CASGRSGRTYNEQFF; DNA: TGTGCTAGTGGGCGGAGCGGGAGAACATACAATGAGCAGTTCTTC
V: TRBV3-1/TRBV3-2; J: TRBJ2-7; D: TRBD2; size: .; CDR3: CASSQPLAGGTYEQYF; DNA: TGTGCCAGCAGCCAACCTCTAGCGGGAGGTACCTACGAGCAGTACTTC
V: TRBV25-1; J: TRBJ1-6; D: .; size: .; CDR3: CASSPSNSPLHF; DNA: TGTGCCAGCAGTCCGAGCAATTCACCCCTCCACTTT
V: TRBV28; J: TRBJ2-4; D: .; size: .; CDR3: CASSLSSTRPPVIAKNIQYF; DNA: TGTGCCAGCAGTTTATCATCCACTAGACCCCCAGTAATAGCCAAAAACATTCAGTACTTC
V: TRBV4-3; J: TRBJ2-3; D: TRBD1; size: .; CDR3: CASSQHRGPDTDTQYF; DNA: TGCGCCAGCAGCCAACACAGGGGACCGGACACAGATACGCAGTATTTT
V: TRBV18; J: TRBJ2-1; D: .; size: .; CDR3: CASFRRGTDDEQFF; DNA: TGTGCCAGCTTCCGCAGGGGAACGGACGATGAGCAGTTCTTC
V: TRBV7-3; J: TRBJ2-5; D: TRBD1; size: .; CDR3: CASSLPGQAETQYF; DNA: TGTGCCAGCAGCTTACCGGGACAGGCTGAGACCCAGTACTTC
V: TRBV27; J: TRBJ1-5; D: .; size: .; CDR3: CASSSLPPQGSNQPQHF; DNA: TGTGCCAGCAGTTCCTTGCCCCCACAGGGAAGCAATCAGCCCCAGCATTTT
V: TRBV6-5; J: TRBJ1-4; D: TRBD1; size: few; CDR3: CASGTRTGSSEKLFF; DNA: TGTGCCAGCGGAACAAGGACAGGGAGTAGTGAAAAACTGTTTTTT
V: TRBV4-3; J: TRBJ2-2; D: .; size: .; CDR3: CASSQDPGHSNTGELFF; DNA: TGCGCCAGCAGCCAAGACCCGGGACACTCTAACACCGGGGAGCTGTTTTTT
V: TRBV9; J: TRBJ1-2; D: TRBD1; size: .; CDR3: CASSVSGGQTTNYGYTF; DNA: TGTGCCAGCAGCGTTTCCGGGGGACAGACAACTAACTATGGCTACACCTTC
V: TRBV5-1; J: TRBJ1-6; D: .; size: .; CDR3: CASSLAPGQYNSPLHF; DNA: TGCGCCAGCAGCTTGGCTCCGGGACAATATAATTCACCCCTCCACTTT
V: TRBV9; J: TRBJ2-5; D: .; size: once; CDR3: CASSVGDTSQETQYF; DNA: TGTGCCAGCAGCGTAGGGGACACATCCCAAGAGACCCAGTACTTC
V: TRBV11-3; J: TRBJ2-1; D: TRBD2; size: .; CDR3: CASSQTSGVYNEQFF; DNA: TGTGCCAGCAGCCAAACTAGCGGAGTCTACAATGAGCAGTTCTTC
V: TRBV19; J: TRBJ1-5; D: .; size: few; CDR3: CASRAAGGERNQPQHF; DNA: TGTGCCAGTAGGGCCGCGGGCGGGGAACGGAATCAGCCCCAGCATTTT
V: TRBV15; J: TRBJ2-7; D: .; size: few; CDR3: CATSRDARSYEQYF; DNA: TGTGCCACCAGCAGAGATGCCAGATCCTACGAGCAGTACTTC
V: TRBV6-6; J: TRBJ2-7; D: .; size: .; CDR3: CASSLRDRYEQYF; DNA: TGTGCCAGCAGCTTGCGGGATAGGTACGAGCAGTACTTC
V: TRBV7-9; J: TRBJ2-7; D: TRBD1; size: .; CDR3: CASSHRDSPYEQYF; DNA: TGTGCCAGCAGCCACCGGGACAGCCCCTACGAGCAGTACTTC